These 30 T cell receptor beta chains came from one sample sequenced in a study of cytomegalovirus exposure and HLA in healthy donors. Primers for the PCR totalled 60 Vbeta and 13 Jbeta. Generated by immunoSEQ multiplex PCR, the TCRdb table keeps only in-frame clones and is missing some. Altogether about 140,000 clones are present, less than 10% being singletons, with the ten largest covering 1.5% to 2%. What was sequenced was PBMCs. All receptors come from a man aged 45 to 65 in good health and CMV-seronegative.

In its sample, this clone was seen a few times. CDR3 sequence reads: CASSLGTSFYNEQFF. CDR3 DNA: TGTGCCAGCAGCTTAGGGACTAGCTTCTACAATGAGCAGTTCTTC. The V gene is TRBV7-9, the J gene TRBJ2-1, with 8 bases identical to TRBD2. Germline trimming cut 1 base from V and 3 bases from J; bases unmatched to any gene: 2. There are 15 residues in the CDR3. Germline V CDR1 and CDR2: SEHNR, FQNEAQ (reference sequence).

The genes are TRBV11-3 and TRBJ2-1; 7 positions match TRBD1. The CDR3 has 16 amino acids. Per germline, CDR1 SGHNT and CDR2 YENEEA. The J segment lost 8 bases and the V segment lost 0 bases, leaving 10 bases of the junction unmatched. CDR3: CASSLEARQGIDEQFF. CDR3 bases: TGTGCCAGCAGCTTAGAGGCGCGACAGGGCATCGATGAGCAGTTCTTC. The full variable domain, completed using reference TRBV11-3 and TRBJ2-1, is EAGVVQSPRYKIIEKKQPVAFWCNPISGHNTLYWYLQNLGQGPELLIRYENEEAVDDSQLPKDRFSAERLKGVDSTLKIQPAELGDSAVYLCASSLEARQGIDEQFFGPGTRLTVL.

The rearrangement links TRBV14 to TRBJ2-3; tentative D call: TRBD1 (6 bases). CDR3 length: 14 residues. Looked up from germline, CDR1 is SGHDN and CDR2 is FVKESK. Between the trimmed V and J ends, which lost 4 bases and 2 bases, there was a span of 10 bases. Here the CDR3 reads CASSPDRDTDTQYF. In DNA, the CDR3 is TGTGCCAGCAGCCCGGACAGAGACACAGATACGCAGTATTTT.

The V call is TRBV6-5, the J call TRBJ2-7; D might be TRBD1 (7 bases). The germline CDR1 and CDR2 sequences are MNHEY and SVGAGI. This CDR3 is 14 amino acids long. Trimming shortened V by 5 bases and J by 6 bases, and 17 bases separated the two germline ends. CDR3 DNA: TGTGCCAGCAGTCCGGACAGGCGGGAAACCGAGCAGTACTTC. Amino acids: CASSPDRRETEQYF.

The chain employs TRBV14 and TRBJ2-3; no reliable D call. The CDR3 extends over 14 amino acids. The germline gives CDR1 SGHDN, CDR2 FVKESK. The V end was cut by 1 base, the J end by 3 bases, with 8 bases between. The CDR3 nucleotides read TGTGCCAGCAGCCAAGGGAGACCTACAGATACGCAGTATTTT. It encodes CASSQGRPTDTQYF.

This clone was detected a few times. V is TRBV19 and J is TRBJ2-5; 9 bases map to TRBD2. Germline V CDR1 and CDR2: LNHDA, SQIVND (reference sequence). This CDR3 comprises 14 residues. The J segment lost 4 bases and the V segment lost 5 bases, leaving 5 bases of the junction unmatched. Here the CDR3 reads CASSPLAGTETQYF. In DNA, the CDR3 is TGTGCCAGTAGTCCGCTAGCGGGAACAGAGACCCAGTACTTC.

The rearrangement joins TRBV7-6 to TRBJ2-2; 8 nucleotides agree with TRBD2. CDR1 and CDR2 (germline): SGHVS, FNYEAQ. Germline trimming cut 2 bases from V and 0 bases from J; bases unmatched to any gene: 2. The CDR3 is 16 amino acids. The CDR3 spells CASSLTGGANTGELFF. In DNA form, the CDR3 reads TGTGCCAGCAGCTTAACGGGGGGGGCGAACACCGGGGAGCTGTTTTTT.

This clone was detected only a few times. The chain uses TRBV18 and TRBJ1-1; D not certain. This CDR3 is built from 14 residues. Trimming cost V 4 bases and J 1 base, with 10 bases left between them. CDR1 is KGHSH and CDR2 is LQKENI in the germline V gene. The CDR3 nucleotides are TGTGCCAGCTCACTTTTACAGAGGAACACTGAAGCTTTCTTT. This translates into CASSLLQRNTEAFF.

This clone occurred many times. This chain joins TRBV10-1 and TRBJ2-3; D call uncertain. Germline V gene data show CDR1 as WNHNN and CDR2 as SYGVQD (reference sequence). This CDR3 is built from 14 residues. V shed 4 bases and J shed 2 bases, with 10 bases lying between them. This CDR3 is CASSGQKNTDTQYF. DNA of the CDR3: TGCGCCAGCAGTGGACAAAAGAACACAGATACGCAGTATTTT.

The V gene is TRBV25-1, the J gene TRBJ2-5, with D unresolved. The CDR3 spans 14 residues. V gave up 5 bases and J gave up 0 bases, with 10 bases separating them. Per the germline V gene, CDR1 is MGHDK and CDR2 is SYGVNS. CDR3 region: CASSTLRDQETQYF. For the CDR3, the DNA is TGTGCCAGCAGTACCCTGCGCGACCAAGAGACCCAGTACTTC.

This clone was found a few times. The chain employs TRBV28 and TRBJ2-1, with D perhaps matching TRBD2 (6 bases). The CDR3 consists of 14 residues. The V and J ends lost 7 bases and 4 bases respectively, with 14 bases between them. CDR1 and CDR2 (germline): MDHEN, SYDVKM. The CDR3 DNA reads TGTGCCAGCAATAGGGCGGGGCCTTACAATGAGCAGTTCTTC. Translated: CASNRAGPYNEQFF.

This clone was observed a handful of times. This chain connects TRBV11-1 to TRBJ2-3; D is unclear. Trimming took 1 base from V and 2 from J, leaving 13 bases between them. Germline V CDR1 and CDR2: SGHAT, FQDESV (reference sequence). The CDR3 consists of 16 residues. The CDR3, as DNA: TGTGCCAGCAGCTTAGGAGTATCTACAGTCACAGATACGCAGTATTTT. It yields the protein CASSLGVSTVTDTQYF. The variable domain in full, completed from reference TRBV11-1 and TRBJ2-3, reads EAEVAQSPRYKITEKSQAVAFWCDPISGHATLYWYRQILGQGPELLVQFQDESVVDDSQLPKDRFSAERLKGVDSTLKIQPAELGDSAMYLCASSLGVSTVTDTQYFGPGTRLTVL.

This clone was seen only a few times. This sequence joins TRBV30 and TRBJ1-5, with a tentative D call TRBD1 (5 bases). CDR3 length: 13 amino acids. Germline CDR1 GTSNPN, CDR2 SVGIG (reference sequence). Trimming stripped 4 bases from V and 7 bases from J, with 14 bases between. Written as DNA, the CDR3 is TGTGCCTGGACCGGCAGGGATGGACAGCCCCAGCATTTT. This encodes CAWTGRDGQPQHF.

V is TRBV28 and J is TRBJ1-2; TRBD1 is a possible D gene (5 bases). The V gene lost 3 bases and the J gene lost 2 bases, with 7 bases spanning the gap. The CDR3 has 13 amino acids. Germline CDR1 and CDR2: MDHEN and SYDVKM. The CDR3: CASSLGPNYGYTF. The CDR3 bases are TGTGCCAGCAGTTTGGGGCCCAACTATGGCTACACCTTC.

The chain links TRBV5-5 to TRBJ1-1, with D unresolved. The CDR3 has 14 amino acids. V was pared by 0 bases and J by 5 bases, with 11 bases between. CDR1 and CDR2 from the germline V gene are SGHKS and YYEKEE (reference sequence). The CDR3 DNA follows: TGTGCCAGCAGCTTGGACAGCAGTAGGACTGAAGCTTTCTTT. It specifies CASSLDSSRTEAFF.

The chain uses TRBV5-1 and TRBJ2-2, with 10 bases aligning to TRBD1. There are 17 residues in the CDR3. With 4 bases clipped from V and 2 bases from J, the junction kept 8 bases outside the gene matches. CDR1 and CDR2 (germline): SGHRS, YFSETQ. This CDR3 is CASSITTGGYNTGELFF. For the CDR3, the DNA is TGCGCCAGCAGCATCACGACAGGGGGCTACAACACCGGGGAGCTGTTTTTT.

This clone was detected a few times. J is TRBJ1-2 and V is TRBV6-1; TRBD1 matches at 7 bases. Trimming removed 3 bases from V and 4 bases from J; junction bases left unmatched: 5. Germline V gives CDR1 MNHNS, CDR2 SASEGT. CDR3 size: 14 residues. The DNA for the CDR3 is TGTGCCAGCAGTGAGGGGGACAGAATCTATGGCTACACCTTC. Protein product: CASSEGDRIYGYTF.

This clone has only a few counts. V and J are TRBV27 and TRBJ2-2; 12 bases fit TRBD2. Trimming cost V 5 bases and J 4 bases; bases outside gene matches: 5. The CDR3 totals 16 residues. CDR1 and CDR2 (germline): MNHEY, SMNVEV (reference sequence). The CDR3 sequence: CASSETSGSTTGELFF. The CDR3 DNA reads TGTGCCAGCAGTGAGACTAGCGGGAGTACCACCGGGGAGCTGTTTTTT.

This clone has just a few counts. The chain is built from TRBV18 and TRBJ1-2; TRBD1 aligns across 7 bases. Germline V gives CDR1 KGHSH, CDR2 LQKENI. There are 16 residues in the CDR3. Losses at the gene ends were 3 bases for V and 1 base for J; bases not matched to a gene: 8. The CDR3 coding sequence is TGTGCCAGCTCACCTCTTGACAGGGCCAATAACTATGGCTACACCTTC. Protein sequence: CASSPLDRANNYGYTF. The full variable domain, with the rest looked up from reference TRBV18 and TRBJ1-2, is NAGVMQNPRHLVRRRGQEARLRCSPMKGHSHVYWYRQLPEEGLKFMVYLQKENIIDESGMPKERFSAEFPKEGPSILRIQQVVRGDSAAYFCASSPLDRANNYGYTFGSGTRLTVV.

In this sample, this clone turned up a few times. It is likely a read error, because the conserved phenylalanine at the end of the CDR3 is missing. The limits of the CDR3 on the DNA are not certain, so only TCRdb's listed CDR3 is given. CDR3 amino acids: CASSPGGGQGLMKTEPFL. V gene TRBV9 combines with J gene TRBJ1-1; the listed D gene, TRBD1, was not tested against the DNA. Germline V lookup: CDR1 SGDLS, CDR2 YYNGEE. The CDR3 sequence runs 18 residues, both termini included.

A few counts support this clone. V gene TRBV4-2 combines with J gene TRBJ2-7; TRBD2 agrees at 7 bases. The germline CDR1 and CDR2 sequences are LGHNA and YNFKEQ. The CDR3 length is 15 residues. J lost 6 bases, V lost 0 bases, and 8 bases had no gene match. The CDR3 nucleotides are TGTGCCAGCAGCCAAGATCGCGGGAGTCATGGCGAGCAGTACTTC. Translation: CASSQDRGSHGEQYF.

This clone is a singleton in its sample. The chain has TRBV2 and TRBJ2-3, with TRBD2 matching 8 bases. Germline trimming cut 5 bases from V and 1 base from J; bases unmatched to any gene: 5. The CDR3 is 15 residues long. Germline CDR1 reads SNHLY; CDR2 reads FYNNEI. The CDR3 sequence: CASSFSGVGTDTQYF. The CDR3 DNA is TGTGCCAGCAGTTTTAGCGGGGTGGGCACAGATACGCAGTATTTT.

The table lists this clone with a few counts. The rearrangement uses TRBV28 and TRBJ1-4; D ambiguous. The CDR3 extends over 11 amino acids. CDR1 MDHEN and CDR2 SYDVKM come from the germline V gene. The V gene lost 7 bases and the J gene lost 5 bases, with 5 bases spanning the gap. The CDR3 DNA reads TGTGCCAGCACCCAGAATGAAAAACTGTTTTTT. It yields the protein CASTQNEKLFF.

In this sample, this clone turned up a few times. In nucleotides, the CDR3 is TGCGCCAGCAGCTCGACAGGGGGCTACACTGAAGCTTTCTTT. Encoded protein: CASSSTGGYTEAFF. The J gene is TRBJ1-1, the V gene TRBV5-1, with 10 bases aligning to TRBD1. This CDR3 region has 14 residues. Germline V gene data show CDR1 as SGHRS and CDR2 as YFSETQ. V was pared by 3 bases and J by 3 bases, with 2 bases of the junction left unmatched.

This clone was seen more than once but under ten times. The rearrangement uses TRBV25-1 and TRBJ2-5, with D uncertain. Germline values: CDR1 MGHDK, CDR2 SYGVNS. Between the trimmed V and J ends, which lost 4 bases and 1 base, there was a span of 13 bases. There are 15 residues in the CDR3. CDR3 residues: CASSAFEAAQETQYF. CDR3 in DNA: TGTGCCAGCAGTGCGTTTGAGGCAGCCCAAGAGACCCAGTACTTC.

CDR3 region: CASGQGQRGSNQPQHF. DNA of the CDR3: TGCGCCAGCGGACAGGGGCAAAGGGGTAGCAATCAGCCCCAGCATTTT. The chain carries TRBV10-2 and TRBJ1-5, with 9 bases aligning to TRBD1. Germline-derived CDR1 and CDR2 are WSHSY and SAAADI. The CDR3 runs 16 residues. The ends lost 8 bases at V and 0 bases at J; junction bases unmatched: 8.

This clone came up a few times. The CDR3 spells CAWRKQGLNNYGYTF. In DNA form, the CDR3 reads TGTGCCTGGAGGAAACAGGGGCTGAATAACTATGGCTACACCTTC. This chain links TRBV30 with TRBJ1-2, with 7 bases aligning to TRBD1. Germline lookup yields CDR1 GTSNPN and CDR2 SVGIG (reference sequence). V was pared by 3 bases and J by 1 base, with 8 bases of the junction left unmatched. The CDR3 runs 15 residues.

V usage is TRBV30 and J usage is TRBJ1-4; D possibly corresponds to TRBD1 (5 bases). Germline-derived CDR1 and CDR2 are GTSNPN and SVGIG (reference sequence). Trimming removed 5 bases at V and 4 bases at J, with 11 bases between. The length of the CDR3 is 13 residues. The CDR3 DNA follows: TGTGCCTGGGCGCAGGGTTATAATGAAAAACTGTTTTTT. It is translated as CAWAQGYNEKLFF.

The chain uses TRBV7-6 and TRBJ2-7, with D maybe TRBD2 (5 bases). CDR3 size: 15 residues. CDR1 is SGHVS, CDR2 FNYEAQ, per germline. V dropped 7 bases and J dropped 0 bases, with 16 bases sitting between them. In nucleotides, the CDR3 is TGTGCCAGCACAACGAGGGCAGGAAACTCCTACGAGCAGTACTTC. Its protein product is CASTTRAGNSYEQYF.

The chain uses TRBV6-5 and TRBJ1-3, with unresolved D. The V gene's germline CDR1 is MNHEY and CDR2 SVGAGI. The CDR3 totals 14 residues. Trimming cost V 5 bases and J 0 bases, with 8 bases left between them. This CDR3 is CASSLVDSGNTIYF. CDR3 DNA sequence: TGTGCCAGCAGTCTAGTCGACTCTGGAAACACCATATATTTT.